This record covers a single TCR beta chain. Some clones are missing from TCRdb's copy, which holds only in-frame ones; the method was immunoSEQ multiplex PCR. The sample includes almost 25,000 clones, around four fifths of them seen just once. After removal of 3 bases from V and 6 bases from J, the junction contained 3 bases not matched to a gene. Germline V gives CDR1 SGHNT, CDR2 YENEEA. The CDR3 runs 13 residues. These data are taken from a study of lymphopenia after photon versus proton radiotherapy. The J gene is TRBJ1-2, the V gene TRBV11-3; the match to TRBD1 covers 8 bases. The sample was peripheral blood, taken from a patient treated with proton-based radiotherapy. The sequence derives from a woman aged 70-85 years with pancreatic cancer. This CDR3 is CASSFGQGDGYTF. CDR3 nucleotides: TGTGCCAGCAGCTTTGGACAGGGAGATGGCTACACCTTC.